These 25 T cell receptor beta chains came from one sample sequenced in a study of OX40 agonist ivuxolimab in advanced cancers. TCRdb's table, derived via immunoSEQ multiplex PCR, lists solely in-frame clones and lacks some. The data hold under 80,000 clones, with 80% to 95% observed a single time. This specimen was CD4+ or CD8+ T cells sorted from blood, taken in a trial of the OX40 agonist ivuxolimab. These receptors were collected from an adult with an advanced solid tumor such as melanoma, head and neck, liver or kidney cancer.

V gene TRBV6-1 combines with J gene TRBJ2-7; 7 bases fit TRBD2. The V segment lost 8 bases and the J segment 5 bases; nucleotides outside the gene matches: 12. Germline V gene data show CDR1 as MNHNS and CDR2 as SASEGT. The CDR3 has 14 amino acids. CDR3 in amino acids: CASAEPGLVNEQYF. In DNA form, the CDR3 reads TGTGCCAGCGCAGAACCCGGACTAGTGAACGAGCAGTACTTC.

The V and J genes are TRBV7-9 and TRBJ1-5; D call uncertain. The CDR3 spans 13 residues. Germline CDR1 and CDR2: SEHNR and FQNEAQ (reference sequence). Trimming took off 3 bases at V and 6 bases at J, with 9 bases between the two ends. The CDR3 protein is CASSLTSGQPQHF. The CDR3, as DNA: TGTGCCAGCAGCTTGACTTCAGGTCAGCCCCAGCATTTT.

The rearrangement links TRBV11-2 to TRBJ1-3, with D tentatively TRBD1 (5 bases). Germline V gene data show CDR1 as SGHAT and CDR2 as FQNNGV. Deletions cut 6 bases from V and 0 bases from J, with 18 bases between. The CDR3 is made up of 17 amino acids. The CDR3 spells CASSTNPTGRSGNTIYF. In DNA form, the CDR3 reads TGTGCCAGCAGTACTAACCCCACGGGACGCTCTGGAAACACCATATATTTT.

The J gene is TRBJ2-1, the V gene TRBV9, with TRBD2 identical over 8 bases. CDR1 and CDR2 from the germline V gene are SGDLS and YYNGEE. J gave up 4 bases and V 2 bases, and 5 bases lay outside the gene matches. This CDR3 spans 15 amino acids. The CDR3 nucleotides read TGTGCCAGCAGCGTGAGCGGGGGCGGGTACAATGAGCAGTTCTTC. Translation gives CASSVSGGGYNEQFF.

V gene TRBV7-3 combines with J gene TRBJ2-2; TRBD1 is a possible D gene (5 bases). Germline V gene data show CDR1 as SGHTA and CDR2 as FQGTGA. The CDR3 totals 14 residues. The ends were cut back, 0 bases at V and 3 bases at J, with 5 bases in the middle. The CDR3 DNA reads TGTGCCAGCAGCTTAACAGGGGACACCGGGGAGCTGTTTTTT. Amino acid sequence: CASSLTGDTGELFF.

The V call is TRBV19, the J call TRBJ2-1, with D maybe TRBD1 (6 bases). CDR1 and CDR2 from the germline V gene are LNHDA and SQIVND (reference sequence). The CDR3 covers 15 residues. Trimming took off 2 bases at V and 5 bases at J, with 13 bases between the two ends. The CDR3 DNA is TGTGCCAGTAGTATATCCGCCAGGGGTAACAATGAGCAGTTCTTC. It specifies CASSISARGNNEQFF.

This clone has a handful of counts. The chain joins TRBV15 to TRBJ2-5; a weak D match, TRBD2 (7 bases). Germline V CDR1 and CDR2: LNHNV, YYDKDF (reference sequence). This CDR3 has 15 residues. The V gene lost 5 bases and the J gene lost 3 bases, with 16 bases spanning the gap. Here the CDR3 reads CATSGRGAKEETQYF. The CDR3 coding sequence is TGTGCCACCAGCGGACGGGGGGCCAAAGAAGAGACCCAGTACTTC.

The chain is built from TRBV10-3 and TRBJ2-1, with no clear D. The CDR3 totals 13 residues. Germline CDR1 ENHRY, CDR2 SYGVKD. V was trimmed by 5 bases and J by 5 bases, leaving 10 bases between them. In nucleotides, the CDR3 is TGTGCCATCAGTATAGGGAATAACAATGAGCAGTTCTTC. Translating gives CAISIGNNNEQFF.

This clone was observed a single time. The rearrangement joins TRBV18 to TRBJ2-7, with 8 bases fitting TRBD2. CDR1 KGHSH and CDR2 LQKENI come from the germline V gene. The V and J ends lost 3 bases and 6 bases, in that order; junction bases with no gene match: 22. CDR3 length equals 19 residues. The CDR3 DNA sequence: TGTGCCAGCTCACCTTTCCCAATTCTTCATCGGGAGGGCCCCGGCGAGCAGTACTTC. Amino acid sequence: CASSPFPILHREGPGEQYF.

V is TRBV10-3 and J is TRBJ2-3; 7 nucleotides line up with TRBD1. The CDR3 runs to 14 residues. The germline V gene has CDR1 ENHRY and CDR2 SYGVKD. V gave up 6 bases and J gave up 2 bases; unmatched junction bases: 5. The CDR3 sequence: CAIRRTGVTDTQYF. The CDR3 coding sequence is TGTGCCATCAGGAGGACAGGTGTCACAGATACGCAGTATTTT.

The rearrangement uses TRBV5-4 and TRBJ2-3; TRBD2 agrees at 10 bases. V shed 4 bases and J 1 base; nucleotides not matched to a gene: 6. The germline V gene encodes CDR1 SGHNT and CDR2 YYREEE (reference sequence). The CDR3 sequence is 16 residues long. The CDR3 DNA follows: TGTGCCAGCAGCACCGCTAGCGGGAGAGGCACAGATACGCAGTATTTT. Protein product: CASSTASGRGTDTQYF.

The chain carries TRBV2 and TRBJ1-5; tentative D call: TRBD1 (5 bases). The germline gives CDR1 SNHLY, CDR2 FYNNEI. The V end lost 5 bases, the J end lost 6 bases, and 23 bases lay between the germline ends. The CDR3 has 17 amino acids. In DNA form, the CDR3 reads TGTGCCAGCAGTCCAAATTCCCACGGGGGGGGTAGTCAGCCCCAGCATTTT. This sequence encodes CASSPNSHGGGSQPQHF.

This clone has a handful of counts. This chain links TRBV6-5 with TRBJ1-5, with 7 bases identical to TRBD1. The trim removed 5 bases at V and 3 bases at J, leaving 7 bases unmatched. CDR3 length: 15 residues. From germline, CDR1 is MNHEY and CDR2 SVGAGI. CDR3 in amino acids: CASSRHRGDNQPQHF. For the CDR3, the DNA is TGTGCCAGCAGTCGTCACAGGGGCGACAATCAGCCCCAGCATTTT.

Worth noting for this clone: Distinct nucleotide sequences in the sample also encode this CDR3. This chain joins TRBV10-3 and TRBJ1-5, with D maybe TRBD1 (6 bases). Germline-derived CDR1 and CDR2 are ENHRY and SYGVKD. There are 13 residues in the CDR3. Trimming took off 3 bases at V and 7 bases at J, with 10 bases between the two ends. The DNA for the CDR3 is TGTGCCATCAGTGAAGGGGGGGGACAGCCCCAGCATTTT. It codes for CAISEGGGQPQHF.

The V and J genes are TRBV18 and TRBJ1-4; possibly TRBD1 for D (6 bases). Between the trimmed V and J ends, which lost 3 bases and 5 bases, there was a span of 10 bases. This CDR3 comprises 14 residues. Germline loops: CDR1 KGHSH, CDR2 LQKENI. The DNA of the CDR3 is TGTGCCAGCTCACCGACCGACAGGAATGAAAAACTGTTTTTT. It specifies CASSPTDRNEKLFF.

V and J are TRBV6-5 and TRBJ2-3; the D is unclear. The CDR3 is 14 residues long. V was shortened by 8 bases and J by 0 bases, with 12 bases between the two germline ends. Germline CDR1 MNHEY, CDR2 SVGAGI. The CDR3 nucleotides are TGTGCCAGCGCTTGGGGTTCTAGCACAGATACGCAGTATTTT. It is translated as CASAWGSSTDTQYF.

The table lists this clone with a few counts. This chain connects TRBV9 to TRBJ2-5; D might be TRBD2 (5 bases). V was pared by 4 bases and J by 5 bases, with 15 bases between. The germline V gene has CDR1 SGDLS and CDR2 YYNGEE. The CDR3 length is 14 residues. The CDR3 sequence is CASSPRGRSETQYF. Written as DNA, the CDR3 is TGTGCCAGCAGCCCCCGGGGTCGTTCGGAGACCCAGTACTTC.

The DNA of the CDR3 is TGCGCCAGCAGCTTGGAGCGGGTGGGGACCGGGGAGCTGTTTTTT. This sequence encodes CASSLERVGTGELFF. The chain joins TRBV5-1 to TRBJ2-2; the D gene is possibly TRBD2 (6 bases). This CDR3 contains 15 residues. CDR1 and CDR2 (germline): SGHRS, YFSETQ. The V end was cut by 0 bases, the J end by 5 bases, with 11 bases between. The variable domain in full, with the rest retrieved from reference TRBV5-1 and TRBJ2-2, is KAGVTQTPRYLIKTRGQQVTLSCSPISGHRSVSWYQQTPGQGLQFLFEYFSETQRNKGNFPGRFSGRQFSNSRSEMNVSTLELGDSALYLCASSLERVGTGELFFGEGSRLTVL.

In nucleotides, the CDR3 is TGTGCCAGCTCACCCGACAGCTTGAACACTGAAGCTTTCTTT. Its translation: CASSPDSLNTEAFF. The rearrangement joins TRBV18 to TRBJ1-1, with a tentative D call TRBD1 (5 bases). The CDR3 has 14 residues. Between the trimmed V and J ends, which lost 3 bases and 0 bases, there was a span of 8 bases. Germline V gives CDR1 KGHSH, CDR2 LQKENI.

Only one count was recorded for this clone. The rearrangement joins TRBV5-4 to TRBJ2-3; D is perhaps TRBD1 (5 bases). The V gene lost 1 base and the J gene lost 5 bases, with 11 bases spanning the gap. The CDR3 covers 14 residues. In germline, CDR1 is SGHNT, CDR2 YYREEE (reference sequence). Here the CDR3 DNA reads TGTGCCAGCAGCTTGACAAGGGGCAAAGATACGCAGTATTTT. It codes for CASSLTRGKDTQYF.

The rearrangement uses TRBV7-2 and TRBJ1-5, with D uncertain. The CDR3 runs 14 residues. Trimming removed 1 base at V and 5 bases at J, with 9 bases between. From germline, CDR1 is SGHTA and CDR2 FQGNSA. CDR3 coding DNA: TGTGCCAGCAGCTTAGTCCCGACCGATCAGCCCCAGCATTTT. It codes for CASSLVPTDQPQHF.

V and J are TRBV6-5 and TRBJ2-7, with D perhaps matching TRBD1 or TRBD2 (5 bases each). Trimming took off 7 bases at V and 4 bases at J, with 20 bases between the two ends. The CDR3 runs 15 residues. The V gene's germline CDR1 is MNHEY and CDR2 SVGAGI. For the CDR3, the DNA is TGTGCCAGCAACCTAAGACCGGGGCCACCTTACGAGCAGTACTTC. It is translated as CASNLRPGPPYEQYF.

The V call is TRBV15, the J call TRBJ1-1, with unresolved D. Per germline, CDR1 LNHNV and CDR2 YYDKDF (reference sequence). The V and J ends lost 1 base and 6 bases respectively, with 12 bases between them. This CDR3 has 14 amino acids. The CDR3 is CATSRVGLAAEAFF. CDR3 nucleotide sequence: TGTGCCACCAGCAGAGTTGGTTTGGCAGCTGAAGCTTTCTTT.

Concerning this clone: At the DNA level, this CDR3 is encoded by other sequences in the same sample as well. The chain joins TRBV7-9 to TRBJ2-1; the D is unclear. The CDR3 is made up of 13 amino acids. V was trimmed by 2 bases and J by 3 bases, leaving 5 bases between them. Germline V gives CDR1 SEHNR, CDR2 FQNEAQ (reference sequence). The CDR3 spells CASSLFFYNEQFF. The CDR3 nucleotides are TGTGCCAGCAGCTTATTCTTCTACAATGAGCAGTTCTTC.

As DNA, the CDR3 is TGTGCCAGCAGCTCCAGGAGGGCTAGCGGGAGCTACGAGCAGTACTTC. Translated: CASSSRRASGSYEQYF. The genes are TRBV7-2 and TRBJ2-7; TRBD2 matches at 10 bases. V was pared by 4 bases and J by 3 bases, with 9 bases of the junction left unmatched. This CDR3 is built from 16 residues. CDR1 SGHTA and CDR2 FQGNSA come from the germline V gene.